This T cell receptor (beta chain) was recovered during a study of Tregs in tolerant kidney transplant recipients. Regarding the study as a whole: Validation in larger populations is needed because few patients were studied.

Clones were read by immunoSEQ multiplex PCR, and TCRdb kept only the in-frame ones, dropping some. The listing contains more than 45,000 clones. The CDR3 loop spans 15 amino acids. The junction had 6 bases not matched to a gene; V was cut back by 8 bases and J by 3 bases. Germline CDR1 and CDR2: SGHTA and FQGNSA. Comments on this clone: Its specificity is not known. The CDR3 is cut off 3 residues early in the read; its end comes from the germline J gene.

V is TRBV7-2 and J is TRBJ1-4; TRBD1 matches at 10 bases. The material was CD4+ T cells from blood, obtained before the transplant. This sequence was found in a human donor who received a combined kidney and bone marrow transplant. The CDR3 reads CASRQGAKANEKLFF. The CDR3 bases that were read are TGTGCCAGCCGACAGGGGGCGAAGGCTAATGAAAAA.